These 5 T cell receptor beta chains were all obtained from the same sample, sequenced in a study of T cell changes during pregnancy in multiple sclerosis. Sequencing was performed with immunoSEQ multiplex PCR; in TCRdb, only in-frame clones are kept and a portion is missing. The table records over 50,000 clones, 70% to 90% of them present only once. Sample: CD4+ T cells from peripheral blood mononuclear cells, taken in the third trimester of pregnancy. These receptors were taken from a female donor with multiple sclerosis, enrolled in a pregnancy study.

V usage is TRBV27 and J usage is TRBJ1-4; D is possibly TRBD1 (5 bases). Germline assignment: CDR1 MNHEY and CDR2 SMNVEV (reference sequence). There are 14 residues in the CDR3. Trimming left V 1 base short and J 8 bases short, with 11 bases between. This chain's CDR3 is CASSLYQGVEKLFF. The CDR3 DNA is TGTGCCAGCAGTTTATACCAGGGTGTGGAAAAACTGTTTTTT. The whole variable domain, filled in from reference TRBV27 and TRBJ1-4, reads EAQVTQNPRYLITVTGKKLTVTCSQNMNHEYMSWYRQDPGLGLRQIYYSMNVEVTDKGDVPEGYKVSRKEKRNFPLILESPSPNQTSLYFCASSLYQGVEKLFFGSGTQLSVL.

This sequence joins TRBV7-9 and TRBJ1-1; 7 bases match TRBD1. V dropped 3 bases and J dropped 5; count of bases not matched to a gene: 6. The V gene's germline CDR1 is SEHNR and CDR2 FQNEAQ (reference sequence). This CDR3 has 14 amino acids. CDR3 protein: CASSFQGGGTEAFF. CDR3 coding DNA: TGTGCCAGCAGCTTTCAGGGGGGTGGAACTGAAGCTTTCTTT.

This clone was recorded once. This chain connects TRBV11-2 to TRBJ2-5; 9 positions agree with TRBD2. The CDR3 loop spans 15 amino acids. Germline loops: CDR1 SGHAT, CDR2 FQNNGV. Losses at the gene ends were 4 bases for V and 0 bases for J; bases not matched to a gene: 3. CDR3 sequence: CASSSSGTNQETQYF. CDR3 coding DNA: TGTGCCAGCAGCTCTAGCGGGACCAACCAAGAGACCCAGTACTTC.

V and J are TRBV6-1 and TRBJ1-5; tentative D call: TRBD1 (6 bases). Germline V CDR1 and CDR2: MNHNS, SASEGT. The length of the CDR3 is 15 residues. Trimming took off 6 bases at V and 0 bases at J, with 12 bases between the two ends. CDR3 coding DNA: TGTGCCAGCAGATGGACAGAAAATAGCAATCAGCCCCAGCATTTT. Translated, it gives CASRWTENSNQPQHF.

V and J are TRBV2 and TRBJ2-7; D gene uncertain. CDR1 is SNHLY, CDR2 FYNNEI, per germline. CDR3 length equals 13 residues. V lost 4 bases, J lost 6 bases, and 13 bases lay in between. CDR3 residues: CASSVKLSGEQYF. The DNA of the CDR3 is TGTGCCAGCAGTGTTAAACTCTCCGGCGAGCAGTACTTC.